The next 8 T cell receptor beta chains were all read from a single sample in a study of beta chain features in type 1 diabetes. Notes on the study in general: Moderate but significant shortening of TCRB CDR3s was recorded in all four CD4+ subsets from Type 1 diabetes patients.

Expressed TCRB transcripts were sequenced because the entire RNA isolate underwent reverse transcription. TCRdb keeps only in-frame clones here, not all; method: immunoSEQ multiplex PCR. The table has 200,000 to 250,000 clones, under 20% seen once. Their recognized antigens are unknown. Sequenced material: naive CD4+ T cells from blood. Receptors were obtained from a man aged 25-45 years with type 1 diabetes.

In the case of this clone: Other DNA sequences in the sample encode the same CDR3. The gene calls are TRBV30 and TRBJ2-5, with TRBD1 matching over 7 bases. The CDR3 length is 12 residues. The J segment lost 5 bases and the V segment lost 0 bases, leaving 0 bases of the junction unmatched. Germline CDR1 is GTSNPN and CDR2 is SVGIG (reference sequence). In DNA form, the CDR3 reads TGTGCCTGGAGTGTACAGGGGGAGACCCAGTACTTC. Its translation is CAWSVQGETQYF.

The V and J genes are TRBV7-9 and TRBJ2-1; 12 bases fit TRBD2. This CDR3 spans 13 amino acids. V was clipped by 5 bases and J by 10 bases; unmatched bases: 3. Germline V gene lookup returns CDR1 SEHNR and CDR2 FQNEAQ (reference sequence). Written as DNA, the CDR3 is TGTGCCAGCAGCAGACTAGCGGGAGACGAGCAGTTCTTC. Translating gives CASSRLAGDEQFF.

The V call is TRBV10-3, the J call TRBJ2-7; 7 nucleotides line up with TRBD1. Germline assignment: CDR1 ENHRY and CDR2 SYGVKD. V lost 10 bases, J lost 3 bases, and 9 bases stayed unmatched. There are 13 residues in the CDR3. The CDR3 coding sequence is TGTGCCACTATGACAGGGAATTTCTACGAGCAGTACTTC. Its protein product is CATMTGNFYEQYF.

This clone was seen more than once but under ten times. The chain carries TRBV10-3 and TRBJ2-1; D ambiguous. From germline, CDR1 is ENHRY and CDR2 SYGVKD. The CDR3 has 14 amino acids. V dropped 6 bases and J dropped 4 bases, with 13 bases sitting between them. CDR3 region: CAISQDVGYNEQFF. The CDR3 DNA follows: TGTGCCATCAGCCAGGATGTAGGGTACAATGAGCAGTTCTTC.

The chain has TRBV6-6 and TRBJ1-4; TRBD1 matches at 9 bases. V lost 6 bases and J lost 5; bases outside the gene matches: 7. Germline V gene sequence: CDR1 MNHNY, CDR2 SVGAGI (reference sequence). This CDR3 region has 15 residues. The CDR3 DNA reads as TGTGCCAGCAGACTTACAGGGGGCGCGAATGAAAAACTGTTTTTT. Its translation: CASRLTGGANEKLFF.

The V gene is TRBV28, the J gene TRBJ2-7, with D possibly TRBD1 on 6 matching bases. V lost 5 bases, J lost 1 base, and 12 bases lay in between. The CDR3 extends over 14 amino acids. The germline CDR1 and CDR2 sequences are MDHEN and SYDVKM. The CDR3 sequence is CASSQSGVSYEQYF. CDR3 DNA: TGTGCCAGCAGTCAATCAGGGGTTTCCTACGAGCAGTACTTC.

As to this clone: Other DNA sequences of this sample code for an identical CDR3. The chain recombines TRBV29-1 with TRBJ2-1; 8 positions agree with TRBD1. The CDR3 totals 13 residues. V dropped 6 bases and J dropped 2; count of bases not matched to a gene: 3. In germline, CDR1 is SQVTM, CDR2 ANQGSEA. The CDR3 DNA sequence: TGCAGCGTCGCGGGACAGGCCTACAATGAGCAGTTCTTC. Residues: CSVAGQAYNEQFF.

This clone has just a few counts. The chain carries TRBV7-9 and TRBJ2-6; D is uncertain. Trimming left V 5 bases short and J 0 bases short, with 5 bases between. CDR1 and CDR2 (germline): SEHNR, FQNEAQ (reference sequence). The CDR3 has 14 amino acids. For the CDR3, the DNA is TGTGCCAGCAGCCGCAACTCTGGGGCCAACGTCCTGACTTTC. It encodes CASSRNSGANVLTF.